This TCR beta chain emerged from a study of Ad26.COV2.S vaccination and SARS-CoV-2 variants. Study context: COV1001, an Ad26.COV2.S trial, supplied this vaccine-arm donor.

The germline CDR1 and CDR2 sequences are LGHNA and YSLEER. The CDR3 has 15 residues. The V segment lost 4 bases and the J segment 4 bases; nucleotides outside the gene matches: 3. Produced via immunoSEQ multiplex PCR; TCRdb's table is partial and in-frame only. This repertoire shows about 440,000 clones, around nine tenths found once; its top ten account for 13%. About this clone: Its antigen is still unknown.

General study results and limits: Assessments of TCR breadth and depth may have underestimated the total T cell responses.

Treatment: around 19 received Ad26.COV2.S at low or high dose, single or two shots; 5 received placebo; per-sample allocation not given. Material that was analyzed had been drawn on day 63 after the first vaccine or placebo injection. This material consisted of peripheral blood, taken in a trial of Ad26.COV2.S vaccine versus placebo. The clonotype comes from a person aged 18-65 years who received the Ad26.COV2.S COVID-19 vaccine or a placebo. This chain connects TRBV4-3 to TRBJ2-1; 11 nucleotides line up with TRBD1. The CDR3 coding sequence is TGCGCCAGCAGCCCAGGACAGGGGGCTTACAATGAGCAGTTCTTC. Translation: CASSPGQGAYNEQFF.